The 18 T cell receptor beta chains presented below share a single source sample, sequenced in a study of blood T cell repertoires in COVID-19. Profiled with immunoSEQ multiplex PCR; TCRdb holds only in-frame clones, not every one. The sample has approximately 140,000 clones; around nine tenths are singletons. Input material: peripheral blood. The source is a woman between 40 and 50 years old with acute or convalescent COVID-19.

Points on this clone: At the DNA level, this CDR3 is encoded by other sequences in the same sample as well. The chain joins TRBV6-5 to TRBJ1-1; 9 bases map to TRBD1. With 2 bases clipped from V and 0 bases from J, the junction kept 1 base outside the gene matches. The length of the CDR3 is 15 residues. Germline V CDR1 and CDR2: MNHEY, SVGAGI. The CDR3 spells CASSYGTGMNTEAFF. CDR3 nucleotide sequence: TGTGCCAGCAGTTACGGGACAGGGATGAACACTGAAGCTTTCTTT.

The chain recombines TRBV27 with TRBJ1-2; D might be TRBD1 (6 bases). CDR1 MNHEY and CDR2 SMNVEV come from the germline V gene (reference sequence). The length of the CDR3 is 12 residues. The V end lost 6 bases, the J end lost 3 bases, and 8 bases lay between the germline ends. DNA of the CDR3: TGTGCCAGCAGACAGGGCGACTATGGCTACACCTTC. As protein: CASRQGDYGYTF.

This sequence joins TRBV5-1 and TRBJ2-7, with a possible D match to TRBD1 (6 bases). Trimming stripped 0 bases from V and 2 bases from J, with 9 bases between. Germline lookup yields CDR1 SGHRS and CDR2 YFSETQ. This CDR3 is 14 amino acids long. CDR3 sequence (DNA): TGCGCCAGCAGCTTGGACGGACAGCCCTACGAGCAGTACTTC. Translated, it gives CASSLDGQPYEQYF.

The chain recombines TRBV19 with TRBJ1-3; D call uncertain. The CDR3 sequence is 15 residues long. Germline V CDR1 and CDR2: LNHDA, SQIVND (reference sequence). V was clipped by 6 bases and J by 0 bases, with 12 bases between them. The CDR3 DNA sequence: TGTGCCAGTAGCAGCGTGGAGGCCTCTGGAAACACCATATATTTT. Encoded protein: CASSSVEASGNTIYF. Based on the CDR3 plus reference TRBV19 and TRBJ1-3, the full variable domain is DGGITQSPKYLFRKEGQNVTLSCEQNLNHDAMYWYRQDPGQGLRLIYYSQIVNDFQKGDIAEGYSVSREKKESFPLTVTSAQKNPTAFYLCASSSVEASGNTIYFGEGSWLTVV.

The rearrangement joins TRBV5-1 to TRBJ2-6; TRBD1 matches at 11 bases. J was trimmed by 1 base and V by 9 bases; bases with no gene match: 12. The CDR3 extends over 18 amino acids. The V gene's germline CDR1 is SGHRS and CDR2 YFSETQ. For the CDR3, the DNA is TGCGCCATCTCCGCCGGGACAGGGGGTGTTTCTGGGGCCAACGTCCTGACTTTC. This sequence encodes CAISAGTGGVSGANVLTF.

This chain links TRBV27 with TRBJ2-2, with TRBD2 as a possible D gene (6 bases). Germline loops: CDR1 MNHEY, CDR2 SMNVEV (reference sequence). V was shortened by 7 bases and J by 3 bases, with 18 bases between the two germline ends. The CDR3 runs 16 residues. CDR3 in amino acids: CASTLGGGRDTGELFF. The CDR3 DNA reads TGTGCCAGCACCCTGGGGGGAGGCCGGGACACCGGGGAGCTGTTTTTT.

V gene TRBV3-1 (or the pseudogene TRBV3-2) combines with J gene TRBJ1-1, with 8 bases lining up with TRBD1. V shed 4 bases and J 5 bases; nucleotides not matched to a gene: 9. Germline CDR1 LGHDT, CDR2 YNNKEL (reference sequence). This CDR3 is built from 15 residues. In DNA form, the CDR3 reads TGTGCCAGCAGCCCCCGGGACAGGCGGGGGACTGAAGCTTTCTTT. Protein product: CASSPRDRRGTEAFF.

The chain is built from TRBV13 and TRBJ1-6; tentative D call: TRBD1 (5 bases). V was shortened by 0 bases and J by 10 bases, with 16 bases between the two germline ends. This CDR3 comprises 16 residues. Per germline, CDR1 PRHDT and CDR2 FYEKMQ (reference sequence). The CDR3 sequence: CASSLGEGRHLSPLHF. CDR3 coding DNA: TGTGCCAGCAGCTTAGGGGAGGGGAGACATTTATCACCCCTCCACTTT.

The rearrangement uses TRBV2 and TRBJ2-7; no reliable D call. The germline V and J ends were trimmed by 0 bases and 0 bases, with 15 bases remaining between them. The CDR3 runs to 17 residues. The germline CDR1 and CDR2 sequences are SNHLY and FYNNEI. The CDR3 DNA reads as TGTGCCAGCAGTGAAGCCTTACCGACTGATTTCTCCTACGAGCAGTACTTC. Protein product: CASSEALPTDFSYEQYF.

The chain recombines TRBV21-1 with TRBJ2-7; the D call of TRBD1 is as the table states it, not checked on the DNA. TRBV21-1 is a recognized pseudogene. This CDR3 is 18 amino acids long. The CDR3 DNA reads as TGTGCCAGCAGCAAAGGTTCAGGGTATTCCCTAAAACTCTACGAGCAGTACTTC. Its protein is CASSKGSGYSLKLYEQYF.

CDR3 loop: CASSPTNYEQYF. For the CDR3, the DNA is TGTGCCAGCAGCCCTACTAACTACGAGCAGTACTTC. The chain combines TRBV7-9 with TRBJ2-7; D gene unclear. The CDR3 length is 12 residues. Germline CDR1 reads SEHNR; CDR2 reads FQNEAQ (reference sequence). V lost 5 bases and J lost 3, with 8 bases in between.

J is TRBJ2-7 and V is TRBV5-1; perhaps TRBD1 as D (6 bases). Per germline, CDR1 SGHRS and CDR2 YFSETQ. The CDR3 sequence is 15 residues long. Trimming shortened V by 2 bases and J by 2 bases, and 14 bases separated the two germline ends. The DNA for the CDR3 is TGCGCCAGCAGCTTCTCGGGACAAAGCGCCTACGAGCAGTACTTC. This gives the protein CASSFSGQSAYEQYF.

This clone was seen more than once but under ten times. The J gene is TRBJ2-3, the V gene TRBV19, with D uncertain. This CDR3 is 15 amino acids long. CDR1 is LNHDA, CDR2 SQIVND, per germline (reference sequence). V lost 3 bases and J 0 bases, leaving 10 bases between the germline ends. CDR3 DNA sequence: TGTGCCAGTAGTATTGGCGGTCCTAGCACAGATACGCAGTATTTT. Encoded protein: CASSIGGPSTDTQYF.

V usage is TRBV15 and J usage is TRBJ1-4; maybe TRBD1 (5 bases). Trimming removed 4 bases from V and 5 bases from J, with 11 bases in between. Germline assignment: CDR1 LNHNV and CDR2 YYDKDF (reference sequence). CDR3 length equals 14 residues. CDR3 sequence: CATSIRQKNEKLFF. CDR3 coding DNA: TGTGCCACCAGCATCCGACAGAAAAATGAAAAACTGTTTTTT.

The chain employs TRBV9 and TRBJ2-3; a weak D match, TRBD2 (5 bases). The V gene lost 1 base and the J gene lost 0 bases, with 15 bases spanning the gap. The CDR3 is made up of 17 amino acids. Germline CDR1 is SGDLS and CDR2 is YYNGEE. The CDR3 region is CASSVSNGGLSTDTQYF. The CDR3, as DNA: TGTGCCAGCAGCGTAAGTAACGGCGGGCTGAGCACAGATACGCAGTATTTT.

V and J are TRBV4-1 and TRBJ2-1; 8 bases align to TRBD1. There are 13 residues in the CDR3. Germline loops: CDR1 MGHRA, CDR2 YSYEKL. V dropped 6 bases and J dropped 5; count of bases not matched to a gene: 3. The CDR3 protein is CASRATGDNEQFF. Here the CDR3 DNA reads TGCGCCAGCAGAGCGACAGGGGACAATGAGCAGTTCTTC.

The chain uses TRBV7-9 and TRBJ2-2; 8 bases map to TRBD1. CDR1 is SEHNR and CDR2 is FQNEAQ in the germline V gene (reference sequence). The CDR3 runs to 16 residues. The V and J ends lost 5 bases and 2 bases, in that order; junction bases with no gene match: 7. The CDR3 sequence is CASSPTGGPNTGELFF. The DNA for the CDR3 is TGTGCCAGCAGCCCCACAGGGGGGCCTAACACCGGGGAGCTGTTTTTT.

In nucleotides, the CDR3 is TGTGCCAGCAGCGTAGGCGTAATGAACACTGAAGCTTTCTTT. Amino acid sequence: CASSVGVMNTEAFF. The chain links TRBV9 to TRBJ1-1, with D unclear. CDR1 SGDLS and CDR2 YYNGEE come from the germline V gene. The CDR3 is made up of 14 amino acids. Trimming took off 0 bases at V and 0 bases at J, with 6 bases between the two ends.